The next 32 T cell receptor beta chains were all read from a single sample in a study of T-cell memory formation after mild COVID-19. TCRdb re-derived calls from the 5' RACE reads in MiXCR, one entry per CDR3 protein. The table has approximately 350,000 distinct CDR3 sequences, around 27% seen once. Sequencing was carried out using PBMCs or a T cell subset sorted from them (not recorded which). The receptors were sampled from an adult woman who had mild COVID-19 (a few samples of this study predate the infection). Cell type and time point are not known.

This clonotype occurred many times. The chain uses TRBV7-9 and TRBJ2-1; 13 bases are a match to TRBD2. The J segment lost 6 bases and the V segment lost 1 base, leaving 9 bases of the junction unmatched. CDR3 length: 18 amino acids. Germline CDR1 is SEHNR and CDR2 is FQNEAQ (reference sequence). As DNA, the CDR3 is TGTGCCAGCAGCTTAGAGGGACTAGCGGGAAGACCGGGCAATGAGCAGTTCTTC. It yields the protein CASSLEGLAGRPGNEQFF.

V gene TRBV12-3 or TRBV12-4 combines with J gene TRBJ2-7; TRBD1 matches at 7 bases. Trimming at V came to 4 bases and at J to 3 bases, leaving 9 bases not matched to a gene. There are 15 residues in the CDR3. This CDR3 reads CASSSLGTAFYEQYF. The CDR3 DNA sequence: TGTGCCAGCAGTTCTTTAGGGACAGCCTTCTACGAGCAGTACTTC.

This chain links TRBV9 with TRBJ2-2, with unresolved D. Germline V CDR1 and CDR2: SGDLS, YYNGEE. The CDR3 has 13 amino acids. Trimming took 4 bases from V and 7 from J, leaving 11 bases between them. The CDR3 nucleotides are TGTGCCAGCAGCTCCAATTCGGGCGGGGAGCTGTTTTTT. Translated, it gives CASSSNSGGELFF.

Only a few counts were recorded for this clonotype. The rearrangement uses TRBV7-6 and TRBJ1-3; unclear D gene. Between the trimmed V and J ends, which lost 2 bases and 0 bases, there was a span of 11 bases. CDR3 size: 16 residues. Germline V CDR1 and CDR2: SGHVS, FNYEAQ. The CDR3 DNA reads TGTGCCAGCAGCTTACGAGGTGGGAGCTCTGGAAACACCATATATTTT. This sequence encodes CASSLRGGSSGNTIYF.

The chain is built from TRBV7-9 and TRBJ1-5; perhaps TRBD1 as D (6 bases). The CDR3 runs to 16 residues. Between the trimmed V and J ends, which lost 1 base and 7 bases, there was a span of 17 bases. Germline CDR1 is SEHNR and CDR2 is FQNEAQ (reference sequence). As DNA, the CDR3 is TGTGCCAGCAGCTTAGGTACGGGACCTCAGGGGCAGCCCCAGCATTTT. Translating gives CASSLGTGPQGQPQHF.

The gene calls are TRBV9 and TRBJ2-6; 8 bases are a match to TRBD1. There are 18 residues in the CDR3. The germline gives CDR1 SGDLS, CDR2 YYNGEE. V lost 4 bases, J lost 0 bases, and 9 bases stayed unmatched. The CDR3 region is CASSPRTGTSSGANVLTF. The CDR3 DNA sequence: TGTGCCAGCAGCCCCCGGACAGGGACCAGCTCTGGGGCCAACGTCCTGACTTTC.

CDR3: CASSLQAGYYEQYF. CDR3 in DNA: TGTGCCAGCAGCTTACAGGCAGGGTACTACGAGCAGTACTTC. V is TRBV7-3 and J is TRBJ2-7, with a possible D match to TRBD1 (5 bases). Germline CDR1 and CDR2: SGHTA and FQGTGA. Trimming took 2 bases from V and 3 from J, leaving 11 bases between them. The CDR3 consists of 14 residues.

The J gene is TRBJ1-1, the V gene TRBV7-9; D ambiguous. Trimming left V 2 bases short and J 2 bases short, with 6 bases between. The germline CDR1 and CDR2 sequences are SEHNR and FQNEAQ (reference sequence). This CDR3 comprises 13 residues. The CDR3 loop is CASSLKRNTEAFF. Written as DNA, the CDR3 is TGTGCCAGCAGCTTAAAAAGAAACACTGAAGCTTTCTTT.

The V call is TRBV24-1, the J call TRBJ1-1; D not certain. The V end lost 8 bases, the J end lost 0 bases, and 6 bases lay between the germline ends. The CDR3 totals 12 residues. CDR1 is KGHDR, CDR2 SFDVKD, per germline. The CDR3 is CATKGMNTEAFF. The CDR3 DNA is TGTGCCACCAAGGGAATGAACACTGAAGCTTTCTTT.

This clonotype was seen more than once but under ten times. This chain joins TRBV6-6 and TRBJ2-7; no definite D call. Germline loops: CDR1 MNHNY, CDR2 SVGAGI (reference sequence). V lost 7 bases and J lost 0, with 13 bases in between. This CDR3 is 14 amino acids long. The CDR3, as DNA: TGTGCCAGCACCTCCCCCGATGACTCCTACGAGCAGTACTTC. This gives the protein CASTSPDDSYEQYF.

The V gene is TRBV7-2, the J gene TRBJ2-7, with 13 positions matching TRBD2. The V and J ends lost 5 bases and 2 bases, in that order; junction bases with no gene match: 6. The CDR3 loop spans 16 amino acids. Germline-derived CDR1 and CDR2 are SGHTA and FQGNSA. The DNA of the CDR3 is TGTGCCAGCAGCGGACTAGCGGGAGCGCTAACCTACGAGCAGTACTTC. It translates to CASSGLAGALTYEQYF.

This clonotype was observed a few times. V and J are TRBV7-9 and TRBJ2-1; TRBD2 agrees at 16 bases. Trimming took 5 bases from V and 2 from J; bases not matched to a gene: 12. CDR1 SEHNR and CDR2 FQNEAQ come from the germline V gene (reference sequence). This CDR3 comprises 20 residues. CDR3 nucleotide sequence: TGTGCCAGCAGCCATGCCGGGACTAGCGGGAGGGCCTTCCCCTACAATGAGCAGTTCTTC. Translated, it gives CASSHAGTSGRAFPYNEQFF.

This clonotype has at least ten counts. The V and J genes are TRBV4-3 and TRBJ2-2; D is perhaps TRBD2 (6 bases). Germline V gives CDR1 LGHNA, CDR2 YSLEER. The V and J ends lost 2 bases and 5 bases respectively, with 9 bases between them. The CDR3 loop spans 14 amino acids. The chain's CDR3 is CASSQSSGTGELFF. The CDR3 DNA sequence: TGCGCCAGCAGCCAATCGAGCGGGACCGGGGAGCTGTTTTTT.

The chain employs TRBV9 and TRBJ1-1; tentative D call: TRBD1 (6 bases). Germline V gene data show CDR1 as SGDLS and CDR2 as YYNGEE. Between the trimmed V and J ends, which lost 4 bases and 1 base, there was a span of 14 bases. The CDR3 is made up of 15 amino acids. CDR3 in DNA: TGTGCCAGCAGCCCACGCTTACAGGGGAACACTGAAGCTTTCTTT. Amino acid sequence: CASSPRLQGNTEAFF.

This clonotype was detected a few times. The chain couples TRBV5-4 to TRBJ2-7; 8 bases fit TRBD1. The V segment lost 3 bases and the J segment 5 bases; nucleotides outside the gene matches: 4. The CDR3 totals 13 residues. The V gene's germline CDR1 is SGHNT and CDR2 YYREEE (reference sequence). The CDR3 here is CASSSDRADEQYF. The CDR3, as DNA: TGTGCCAGCAGCTCGGACAGGGCCGACGAGCAGTACTTC.

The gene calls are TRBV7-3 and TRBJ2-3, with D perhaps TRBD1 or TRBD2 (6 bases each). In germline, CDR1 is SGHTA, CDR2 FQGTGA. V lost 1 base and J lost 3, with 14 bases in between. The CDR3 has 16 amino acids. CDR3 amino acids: CASSLRRAGATDTQYF. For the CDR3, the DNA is TGTGCCAGCAGCTTAAGGAGGGCAGGGGCAACAGATACGCAGTATTTT. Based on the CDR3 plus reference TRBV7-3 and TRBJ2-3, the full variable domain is GAGVSQTPSNKVTEKGKYVELRCDPISGHTALYWYRQSLGQGPEFLIYFQGTGAADDSGLPNDRFFAVRPEGSVSTLKIQRTERGDSAVYLCASSLRRAGATDTQYFGPGTRLTVL.

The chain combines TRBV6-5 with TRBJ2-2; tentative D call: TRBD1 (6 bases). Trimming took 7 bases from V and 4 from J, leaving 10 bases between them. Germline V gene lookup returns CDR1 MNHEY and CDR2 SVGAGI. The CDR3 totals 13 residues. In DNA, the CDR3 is TGTGCCAGCATACAGGGACGCACCGGGGAGCTGTTTTTT. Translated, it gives CASIQGRTGELFF.

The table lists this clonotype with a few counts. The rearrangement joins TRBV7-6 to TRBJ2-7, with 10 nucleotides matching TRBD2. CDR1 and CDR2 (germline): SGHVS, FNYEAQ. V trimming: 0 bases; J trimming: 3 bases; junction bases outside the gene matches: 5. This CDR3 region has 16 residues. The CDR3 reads CASSLAGLADLYEQYF. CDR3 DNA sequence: TGTGCCAGCAGCTTAGCCGGACTAGCGGACCTCTACGAGCAGTACTTC.

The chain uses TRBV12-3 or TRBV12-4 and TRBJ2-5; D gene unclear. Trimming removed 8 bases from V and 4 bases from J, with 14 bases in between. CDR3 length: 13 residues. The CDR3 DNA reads TGTGCCAGCTCTAAACCTAAGGGAGAGACCCAGTACTTC. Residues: CASSKPKGETQYF.

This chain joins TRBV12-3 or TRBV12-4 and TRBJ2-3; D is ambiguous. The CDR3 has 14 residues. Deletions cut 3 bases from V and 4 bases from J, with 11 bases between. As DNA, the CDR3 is TGTGCCAGCAGTTTGGTGGAGAACGCAGATACGCAGTATTTT. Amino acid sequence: CASSLVENADTQYF.

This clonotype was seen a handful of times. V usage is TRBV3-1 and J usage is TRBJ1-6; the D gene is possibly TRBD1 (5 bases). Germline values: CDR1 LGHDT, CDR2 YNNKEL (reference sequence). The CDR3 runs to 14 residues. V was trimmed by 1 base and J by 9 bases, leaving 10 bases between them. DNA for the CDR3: TGTGCCAGCAGCCAAGTAAGGGGTGGTTCACCCCTCCACTTT. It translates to CASSQVRGGSPLHF.

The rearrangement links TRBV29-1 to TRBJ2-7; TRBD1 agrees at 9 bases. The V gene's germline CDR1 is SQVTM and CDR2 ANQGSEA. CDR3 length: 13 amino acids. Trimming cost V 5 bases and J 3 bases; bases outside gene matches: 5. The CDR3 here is CSVPSTGGYEQYF. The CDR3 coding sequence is TGCAGCGTTCCCTCGACAGGGGGCTACGAGCAGTACTTC.

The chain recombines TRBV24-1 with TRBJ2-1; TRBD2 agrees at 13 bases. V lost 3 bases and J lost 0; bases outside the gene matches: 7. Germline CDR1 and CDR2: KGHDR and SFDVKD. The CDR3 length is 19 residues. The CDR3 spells CATSDEGTSGISSYNEQFF. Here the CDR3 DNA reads TGTGCCACCAGTGATGAAGGGACTAGCGGGATAAGCTCCTACAATGAGCAGTTCTTC.

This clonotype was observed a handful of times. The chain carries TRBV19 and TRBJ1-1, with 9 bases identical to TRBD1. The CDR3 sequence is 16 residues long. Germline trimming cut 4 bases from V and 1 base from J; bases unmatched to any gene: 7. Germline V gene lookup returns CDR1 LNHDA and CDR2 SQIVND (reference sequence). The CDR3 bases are TGTGCCAGTAGTAGGCCGGGACAGGGCTCGAACACTGAAGCTTTCTTT. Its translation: CASSRPGQGSNTEAFF. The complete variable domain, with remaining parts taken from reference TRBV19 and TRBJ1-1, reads DGGITQSPKYLFRKEGQNVTLSCEQNLNHDAMYWYRQDPGQGLRLIYYSQIVNDFQKGDIAEGYSVSREKKESFPLTVTSAQKNPTAFYLCASSRPGQGSNTEAFFGQGTRLTVV.

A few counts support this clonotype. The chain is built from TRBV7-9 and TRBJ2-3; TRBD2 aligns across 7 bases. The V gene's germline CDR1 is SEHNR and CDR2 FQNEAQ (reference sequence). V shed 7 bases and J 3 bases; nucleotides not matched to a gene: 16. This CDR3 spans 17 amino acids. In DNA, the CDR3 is TGTGCCAGCACTTGGGTCCTAGCGGCAGATGAGACAGATACGCAGTATTTT. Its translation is CASTWVLAADETDTQYF.

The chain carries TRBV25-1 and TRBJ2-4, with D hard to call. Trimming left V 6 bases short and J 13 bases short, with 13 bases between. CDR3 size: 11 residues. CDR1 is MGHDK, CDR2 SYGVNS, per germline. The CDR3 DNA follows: TGTGCCAGCAGCCCTGGTAGCAGCCAGTACTTC. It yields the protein CASSPGSSQYF.

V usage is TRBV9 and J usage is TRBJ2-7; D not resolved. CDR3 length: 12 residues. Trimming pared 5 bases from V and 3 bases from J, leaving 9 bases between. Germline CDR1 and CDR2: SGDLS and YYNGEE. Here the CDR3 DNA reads TGTGCCAGCAGTGGCTACGGCTACGAGCAGTACTTC. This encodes CASSGYGYEQYF. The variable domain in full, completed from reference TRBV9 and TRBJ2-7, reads DSGVTQTPKHLITATGQRVTLRCSPRSGDLSVYWYQQSLDQGLQFLIQYYNGEERAKGNILERFSAQQFPDLHSELNLSSLELGDSALYFCASSGYGYEQYFGPGTRLTVT.

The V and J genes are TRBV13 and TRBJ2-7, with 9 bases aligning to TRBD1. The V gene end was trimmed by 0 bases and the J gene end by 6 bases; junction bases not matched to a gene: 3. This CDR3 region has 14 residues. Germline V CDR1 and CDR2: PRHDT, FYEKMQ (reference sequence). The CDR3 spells CASSLGDRGSEQYF. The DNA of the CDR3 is TGTGCCAGCAGCTTAGGGGACAGGGGAAGCGAGCAGTACTTC.

The CDR3 is CASSILTSGGYSYEQYF. CDR3 sequence (DNA): TGTGCCAGCAGCATCCTCACTAGCGGGGGCTACTCCTACGAGCAGTACTTC. J is TRBJ2-7 and V is TRBV11-2; the match to TRBD2 covers 11 bases. Germline CDR1 SGHAT, CDR2 FQNNGV. The CDR3 loop spans 17 amino acids. J gave up 0 bases and V 5 bases, and 9 bases lay outside the gene matches. Complete variable domain (other parts from reference TRBV11-2 and TRBJ2-7): EAGVAQSPRYKIIEKRQSVAFWCNPISGHATLYWYQQILGQGPKLLIQFQNNGVVDDSQLPKDRFSAERLKGVDSTLKIQPAKLEDSAVYLCASSILTSGGYSYEQYFGPGTRLTVT.

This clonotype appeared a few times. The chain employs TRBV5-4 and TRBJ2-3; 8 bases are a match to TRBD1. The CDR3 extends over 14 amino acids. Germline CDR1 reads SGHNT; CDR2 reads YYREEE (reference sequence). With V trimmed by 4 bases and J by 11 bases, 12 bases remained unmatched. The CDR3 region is CASSITPGGRGQYF. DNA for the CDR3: TGTGCCAGCAGCATCACGCCAGGGGGCCGGGGGCAGTATTTT.

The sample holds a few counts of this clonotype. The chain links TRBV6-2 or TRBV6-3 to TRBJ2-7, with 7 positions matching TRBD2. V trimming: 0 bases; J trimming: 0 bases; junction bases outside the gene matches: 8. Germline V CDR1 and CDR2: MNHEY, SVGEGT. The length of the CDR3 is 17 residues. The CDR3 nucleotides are TGTGCCAGCAGTTACTCCTACCAGCGGGGCCACTCCTACGAGCAGTACTTC. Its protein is CASSYSYQRGHSYEQYF.

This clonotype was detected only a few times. In DNA form, the CDR3 reads TGTGCCAGCAGTCGGCGACAGGGGCAGTATCAGCCCCAGCATTTT. Its translation is CASSRRQGQYQPQHF. V usage is TRBV28 and J usage is TRBJ1-5; 8 bases are a match to TRBD1. The CDR3 is 15 amino acids. Germline V gene lookup returns CDR1 MDHEN and CDR2 SYDVKM. V trimming: 5 bases; J trimming: 5 bases; junction bases outside the gene matches: 8.